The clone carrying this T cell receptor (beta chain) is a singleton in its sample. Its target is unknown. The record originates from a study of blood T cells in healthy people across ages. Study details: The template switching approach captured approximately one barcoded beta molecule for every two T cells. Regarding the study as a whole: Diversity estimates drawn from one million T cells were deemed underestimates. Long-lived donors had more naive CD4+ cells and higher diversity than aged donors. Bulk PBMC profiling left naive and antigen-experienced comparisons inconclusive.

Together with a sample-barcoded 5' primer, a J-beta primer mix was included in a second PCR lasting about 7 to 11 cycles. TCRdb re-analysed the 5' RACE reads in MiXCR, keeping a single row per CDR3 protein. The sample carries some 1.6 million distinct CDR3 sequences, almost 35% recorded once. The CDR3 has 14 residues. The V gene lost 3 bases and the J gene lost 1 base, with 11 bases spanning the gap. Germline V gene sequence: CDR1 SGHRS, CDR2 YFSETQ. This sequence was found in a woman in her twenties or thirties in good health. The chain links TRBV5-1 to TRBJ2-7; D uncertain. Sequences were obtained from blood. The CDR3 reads CASSWVSRSYEQYF. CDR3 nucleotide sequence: TGCGCCAGCAGCTGGGTGTCCCGGTCCTACGAGCAGTACTTC.